This TCR beta chain was obtained from a study of T cell responses to AZD1222 COVID-19 vaccine. Study-wide points: Spike was spanned by vaccine-associated CD4 TCRs, which were dominant at 160-218 and 743-854.

This clone was counted between two and nine times. Its antigen is unidentified. Some clones are missing from TCRdb's copy, which holds only in-frame ones; the method was immunoSEQ multiplex PCR. The sample contains tens of thousands of clones, over 75% of which appear only once. This receptor was identified in an adult in good health. The sample in question was peripheral blood, obtained on day 0 of AZD1222 vaccination.

The CDR3 bases are TGCAGCGTTGAAGGGAGGAGGAACACCGGGGAGCTGTTTTTT. It translates to CSVEGRRNTGELFF. The chain links TRBV29-1 to TRBJ2-2; a possible D gene is TRBD2 (5 bases). V was trimmed by 1 base and J by 1 base, leaving 7 bases between them. The CDR3 is made up of 14 amino acids. The V gene's germline CDR1 is SQVTM and CDR2 ANQGSEA.